This T cell receptor beta chain was found in a study of CD8 T cells in Susac syndrome. TEMRA cells were enriched by FACS, while CD8+ and CD4+ T cells were obtained through a negative isolation that was performed magnetically. The CDR3 loop spans 11 amino acids. Trimming left V 4 bases short and J 11 bases short, with 12 bases between. Germline lookup yields CDR1 SGHDN and CDR2 FVKESK. With random hexamers, reverse transcription was performed on roughly 0.5 to 1 ug of RNA. A multiplex approach, immunoSEQ multiplex PCR, amplified TCR beta CDR3 across 54 Vbeta and 13 Jbeta. TCRdb itself ran the immunoSEQ multiplex PCR reads through MiXCR, one entry per CDR3 protein. The table has some 26,000 distinct CDR3 sequences, roughly 94% seen once; the top ten hold around 0.3%.

The TCR comes from a human donor in good health. J is TRBJ2-7 and V is TRBV14; D may be TRBD1 (6 bases). Sequenced: CD8+ T cells from PBMCs. CDR3 nucleotide sequence: TGTGCCAGCAGCCCCGGGACAAATAAGTACTTC. Its translation is CASSPGTNKYF.